The 7 T cell receptor beta chains listed next were all sequenced from one sample in a study of blood T cell repertoires in COVID-19. Sequenced by immunoSEQ multiplex PCR; TCRdb stores in-frame clones only, minus some. The repertoire holds about 280,000 clones, with more than 75% as singletons. Sequencing was carried out using PBMCs or T cells enriched from blood (not recorded which). These receptors came from a woman in her sixties in a cohort exposed to, infected with or recovered from COVID-19 (not recorded which).

The chain couples TRBV19 to TRBJ1-5; no definite D call. This CDR3 has 17 residues. The germline V and J ends were trimmed by 3 bases and 0 bases, with 15 bases remaining between them. CDR1 and CDR2 (germline): LNHDA, SQIVND (reference sequence). CDR3 DNA sequence: TGTGCCAGTAGTATTCAGGTGGGTGGTAATAGCAATCAGCCCCAGCATTTT. This codes for CASSIQVGGNSNQPQHF.

This sequence joins TRBV28 and TRBJ1-1; possible D gene TRBD1, 5 bases. There are 14 residues in the CDR3. Germline V gene data show CDR1 as MDHEN and CDR2 as SYDVKM. The ends were cut back, 10 bases at V and 4 bases at J, with 19 bases in the middle. This CDR3 reads CATKESGFGTEAFF. DNA of the CDR3: TGTGCCACCAAGGAATCAGGGTTTGGCACTGAAGCTTTCTTT.

J is TRBJ2-5 and V is TRBV15; maybe TRBD1 (7 bases). This CDR3 is 14 amino acids long. CDR1 and CDR2 from the germline V gene are LNHNV and YYDKDF (reference sequence). The ends were cut back, 6 bases at V and 0 bases at J, with 11 bases in the middle. The CDR3 DNA reads TGTGCCACCAGGGCGGGACAGTACCAAGAGACCCAGTACTTC. This translates into CATRAGQYQETQYF.

The V call is TRBV28, the J call TRBJ2-7; TRBD2 matches at 10 bases. V was pared by 8 bases and J by 4 bases, with 2 bases of the junction left unmatched. Germline V CDR1 and CDR2: MDHEN, SYDVKM. The CDR3 consists of 12 residues. The CDR3 loop reads CASQLAGYEQYF. CDR3 coding DNA: TGTGCCAGCCAACTAGCGGGATACGAGCAGTACTTC.

V usage is TRBV28 and J usage is TRBJ2-3, with 7 bases that match TRBD1. The CDR3 totals 15 residues. Germline loops: CDR1 MDHEN, CDR2 SYDVKM. V was clipped by 6 bases and J by 1 base; unmatched bases: 7. CDR3 amino acids: CASSPGQVGTDTQYF. CDR3 nucleotides: TGTGCCAGCAGCCCAGGACAGGTCGGCACAGATACGCAGTATTTT.

The chain joins TRBV19 to TRBJ1-2; D is ambiguous. Deletions cut 7 bases from V and 7 bases from J, with 16 bases between. Germline V gene lookup returns CDR1 LNHDA and CDR2 SQIVND (reference sequence). This CDR3 spans 13 amino acids. The CDR3 DNA reads as TGTGCCAGTACCCGTCGGGAGTCCACTGGCTACACCTTC. Protein sequence: CASTRRESTGYTF. Using reference TRBV19 and TRBJ1-2 for the parts outside the CDR3, the full variable domain is DGGITQSPKYLFRKEGQNVTLSCEQNLNHDAMYWYRQDPGQGLRLIYYSQIVNDFQKGDIAEGYSVSREKKESFPLTVTSAQKNPTAFYLCASTRRESTGYTFGSGTRLTVV.

The chain carries TRBV18 and TRBJ2-7, with D perhaps matching TRBD1 (5 bases). Looked up from germline, CDR1 is KGHSH and CDR2 is LQKENI. V was clipped by 6 bases and J by 6 bases, with 18 bases between them. The CDR3 is made up of 14 amino acids. CDR3 in DNA: TGTGCCAGCTCGCCCACCTCCGACAGTTCCGAGCAGTACTTC. The encoded protein is CASSPTSDSSEQYF. The variable domain in full, with the rest retrieved from reference TRBV18 and TRBJ2-7, is NAGVMQNPRHLVRRRGQEARLRCSPMKGHSHVYWYRQLPEEGLKFMVYLQKENIIDESGMPKERFSAEFPKEGPSILRIQQVVRGDSAAYFCASSPTSDSSEQYFGPGTRLTVT.